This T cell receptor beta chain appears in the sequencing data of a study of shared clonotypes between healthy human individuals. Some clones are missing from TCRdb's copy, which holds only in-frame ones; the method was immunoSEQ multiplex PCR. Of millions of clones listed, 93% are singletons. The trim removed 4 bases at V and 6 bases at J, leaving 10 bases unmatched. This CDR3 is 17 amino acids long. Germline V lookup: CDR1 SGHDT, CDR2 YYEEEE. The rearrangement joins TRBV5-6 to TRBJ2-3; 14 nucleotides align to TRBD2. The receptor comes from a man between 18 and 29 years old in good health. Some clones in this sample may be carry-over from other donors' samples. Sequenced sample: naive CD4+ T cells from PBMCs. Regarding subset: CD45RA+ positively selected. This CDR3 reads CASSLWTSGRTEDTQYF. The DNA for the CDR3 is TGTGCCAGCAGCCTCTGGACTAGCGGGAGGACGGAGGATACGCAGTATTTT.